This T cell receptor beta chain was recovered during a study of post-analysis software for immune sequencing data. cDNA libraries for TCR beta contained unique molecular identifiers. In TCRdb, the PCR reads were re-called with MiXCR into one record per CDR3 protein. The sample includes hundreds of thousands of distinct CDR3 sequences, 25% to 30% of them seen just once. The study, taken as a whole, reports: Patients carried five TRBV segments more frequently than controls did, and TRBV5-6, TRBV5-1 and TRBV20-1 were among them. F measure grouped same-batch samples tightly together.

The CDR3 is made up of 13 amino acids. Germline loops: CDR1 SGHRS, CDR2 YFSETQ. V lost 4 bases to trimming and J lost 5 bases, with 10 bases between them. In the case of this clonotype: Its cognate antigen is unknown.

The sequence came from a girl aged 5 to 17 with multiple sclerosis. The gene calls are TRBV5-1 and TRBJ2-1; D gene uncertain. Specimen: blood. CDR3: CASSVTGDNEQFF. The CDR3 bases are TGCGCCAGCAGCGTGACTGGAGACAATGAGCAGTTCTTC.